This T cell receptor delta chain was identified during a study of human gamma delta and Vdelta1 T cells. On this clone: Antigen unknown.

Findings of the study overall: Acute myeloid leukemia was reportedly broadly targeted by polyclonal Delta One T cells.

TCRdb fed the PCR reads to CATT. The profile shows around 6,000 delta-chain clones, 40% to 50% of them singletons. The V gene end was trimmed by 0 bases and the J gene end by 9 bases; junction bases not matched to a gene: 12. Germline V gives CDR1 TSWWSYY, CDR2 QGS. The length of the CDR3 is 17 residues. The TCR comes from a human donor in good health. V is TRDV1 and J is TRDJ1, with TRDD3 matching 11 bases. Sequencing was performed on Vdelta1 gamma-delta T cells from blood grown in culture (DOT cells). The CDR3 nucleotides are TGTGCTCTTGGGGAACTCGGCCCTGGGGGATACTATTTGGAACTCATCTTT. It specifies CALGELGPGGYYLELIF.